This record covers a single TCR beta chain. Its target antigen remains unknown. Per-base qualities were not stored, and no clone one base away is much larger. The trial excluded patients who had a history of autoimmune disease or were on systemic immunosuppression. Peripheral blood for TCR sequencing was drawn from every dose cohort at baseline, at cycle 4 day 1 and at cycle 7 day 1. The samples were drawn from a first-in-human, open-label, multicenter phase I dose-escalation trial of ivuxolimab. Adults with locally advanced or metastatic head and neck squamous cell, hepatocellular, melanoma or renal cell carcinoma were enrolled in the trial. Before TCR sequencing, CD4+ T cells and CD8+ T cells from peripheral blood were sorted into separate populations. The sample belongs to a study of OX40 agonist ivuxolimab in advanced cancers. As for the study more broadly: Ivuxolimab was a fully human IgG2 agonistic monoclonal antibody targeting the costimulatory receptor OX40 (CD134). The paper describes the monotherapy dose-escalation part (N of about 52 patients) of the phase I trial of ivuxolimab. Of the approximately 54 dose-escalation patients, hepatocellular carcinoma was present in about 19, melanoma in around 15, renal cell carcinoma in 9 and head and neck cancer in 9. Prior anti-PD-1, anti-PD-L1 or anti-CTLA-4 therapy was permitted, and checkpoint inhibitors had been received by about two fifths of dose-escalation patients. Intravenous ivuxolimab was administered to patients every 2 weeks at six dose levels: 0.01, 0.1, 0.3, 1.5, 3 and 10 mg/kg. Peripheral TCRbeta sequencing aimed to test whether ivuxolimab altered TCR sequence diversity and caused clonal T-cell expansion. Partial responses were achieved by three dose-escalation patients, of whom one had hepatocellular carcinoma and two had cutaneous melanoma. In the dose-escalation cohort, 75% to 85% of patients were male, and the mean age was roughly 60 years with a range of 23 to 79. Paper-wide results and their limitations: At doses of 0.1 to 3.0 mg/kg, clonal expansion of both CD4+ and CD8+ T cells in blood was seen between baseline and week 6. Antigen specificity was not determined for the clonally expanded peripheral T cells. Low levels of normalized T-cell clonal expansion were also shown by some nonresponding patients. After ivuxolimab, more expanded clones were found on average in CD8+ T cells than in CD4+ T cells. Partial responders in the 0.1-3.0 mg/kg groups had among the lowest normalized peripheral clonal expansion, especially among CD8+ T cells.

From the cysteine through the phenylalanine, the CDR3 covers 15 amino acids. The retained sequence is limited to the CDR3, 45 bases, with the frame set at the first base. V loses 4 bases of germline sequence and J loses 0 bases, and the interval between the two ends is 10 bases. Via the germline V gene (reference sequence), CDR1 is LNHDA and CDR2 SQIVND. Genomic DNA was isolated from the sorted cells so that the TCRbeta CDR3 region could be sequenced. TCRbeta CDR3 regions were sequenced using the immunoSEQ Assay. What TCRdb holds here is the immuneACCESS table cut down to in-frame rearrangements. Part of the clones is not present; checked against another copy, under half of the missing clones reflect an unresolved V gene, and the others are unexplained. The sample yields 55,000 or so clones; approximately 91% were counted once. The ten most abundant clones make up roughly 7% of the sample.

The origin of this receptor is an adult with an advanced solid tumor such as melanoma, head and neck, liver or kidney cancer. This sample comprised CD4+ or CD8+ T cells sorted from blood, obtained in a trial of the OX40 agonist ivuxolimab. The rearranged chain carries TRBV19 and TRBJ1-5; no confident D gene assignment can be made. Here is the DNA: TGTGCCAGTAGTACTCAGTTATATAGCAATCAGCCCCAGCATTTT. The encoded protein is CASSTQLYSNQPQHF.